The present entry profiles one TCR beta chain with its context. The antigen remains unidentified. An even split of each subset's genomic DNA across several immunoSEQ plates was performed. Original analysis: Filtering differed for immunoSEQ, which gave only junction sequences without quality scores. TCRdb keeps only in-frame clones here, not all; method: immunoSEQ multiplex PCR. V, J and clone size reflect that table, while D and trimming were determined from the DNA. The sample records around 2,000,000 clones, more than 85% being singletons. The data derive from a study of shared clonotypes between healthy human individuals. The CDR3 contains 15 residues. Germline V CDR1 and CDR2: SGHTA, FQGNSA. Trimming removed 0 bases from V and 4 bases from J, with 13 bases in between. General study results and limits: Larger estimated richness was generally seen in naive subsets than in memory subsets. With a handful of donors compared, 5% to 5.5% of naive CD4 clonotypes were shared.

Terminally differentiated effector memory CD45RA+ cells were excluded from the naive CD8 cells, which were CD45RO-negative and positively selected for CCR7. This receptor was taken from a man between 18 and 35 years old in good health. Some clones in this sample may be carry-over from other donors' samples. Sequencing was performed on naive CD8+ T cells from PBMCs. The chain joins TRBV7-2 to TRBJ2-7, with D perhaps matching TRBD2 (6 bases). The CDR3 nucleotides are TGTGCCAGCAGCTTAGCGCGGCACGGACTATACGAGCAGTACTTC. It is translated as CASSLARHGLYEQYF.